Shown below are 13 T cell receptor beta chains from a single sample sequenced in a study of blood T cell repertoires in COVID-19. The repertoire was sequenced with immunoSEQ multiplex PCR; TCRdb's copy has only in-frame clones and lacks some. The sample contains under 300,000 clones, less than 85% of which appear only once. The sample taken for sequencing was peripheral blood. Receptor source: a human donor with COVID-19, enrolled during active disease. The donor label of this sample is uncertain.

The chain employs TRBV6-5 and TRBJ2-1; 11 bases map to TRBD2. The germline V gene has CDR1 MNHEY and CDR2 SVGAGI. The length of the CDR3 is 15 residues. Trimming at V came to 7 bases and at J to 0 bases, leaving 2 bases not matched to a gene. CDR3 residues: CASTGLAGSYNEQFF. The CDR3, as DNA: TGTGCCAGCACCGGACTAGCGGGCTCCTACAATGAGCAGTTCTTC.

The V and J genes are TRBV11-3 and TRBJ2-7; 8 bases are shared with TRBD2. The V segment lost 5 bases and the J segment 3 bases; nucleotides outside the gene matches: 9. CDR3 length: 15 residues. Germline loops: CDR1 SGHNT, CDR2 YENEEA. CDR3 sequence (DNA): TGTGCCAGCAGCCCCGCCGGGACTAGAAGCTACGAGCAGTACTTC. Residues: CASSPAGTRSYEQYF.

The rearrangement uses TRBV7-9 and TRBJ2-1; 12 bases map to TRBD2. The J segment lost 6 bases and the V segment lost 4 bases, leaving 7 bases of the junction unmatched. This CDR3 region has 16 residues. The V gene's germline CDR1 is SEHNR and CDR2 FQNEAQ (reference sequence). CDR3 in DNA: TGTGCCAGCAGCTCCGGGACTAGCGGGCCCTCCAATGAGCAGTTCTTC. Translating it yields CASSSGTSGPSNEQFF.

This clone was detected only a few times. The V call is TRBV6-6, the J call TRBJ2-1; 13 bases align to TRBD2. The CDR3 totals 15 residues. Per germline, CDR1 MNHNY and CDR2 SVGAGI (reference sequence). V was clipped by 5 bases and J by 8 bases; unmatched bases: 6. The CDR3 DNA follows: TGTGCCAGCAGTCCTACTAGCGGGAGGGGCTATGAGCAGTTCTTC. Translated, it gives CASSPTSGRGYEQFF.

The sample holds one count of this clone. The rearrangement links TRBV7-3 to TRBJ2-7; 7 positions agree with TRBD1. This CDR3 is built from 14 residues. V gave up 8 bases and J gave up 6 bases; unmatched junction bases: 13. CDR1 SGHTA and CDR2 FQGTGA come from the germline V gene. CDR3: CASLSPDRASEQYF. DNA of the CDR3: TGTGCCAGCTTGAGCCCTGACAGGGCTAGCGAGCAGTACTTC.

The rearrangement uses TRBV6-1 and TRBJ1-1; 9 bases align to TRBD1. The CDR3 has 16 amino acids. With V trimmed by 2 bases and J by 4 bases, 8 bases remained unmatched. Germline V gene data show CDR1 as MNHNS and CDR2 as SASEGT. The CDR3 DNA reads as TGTGCCAGCAGTGAACTCGGACAGGGGACGGGCACTGAAGCTTTCTTT. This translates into CASSELGQGTGTEAFF.

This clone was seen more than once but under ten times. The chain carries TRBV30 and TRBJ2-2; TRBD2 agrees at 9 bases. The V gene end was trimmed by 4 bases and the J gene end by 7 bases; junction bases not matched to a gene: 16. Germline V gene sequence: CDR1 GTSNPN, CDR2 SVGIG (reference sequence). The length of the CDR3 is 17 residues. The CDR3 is CAWIPASGMKVGGELFF. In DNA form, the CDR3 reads TGTGCCTGGATCCCCGCTAGCGGGATGAAGGTTGGCGGGGAGCTGTTTTTT.

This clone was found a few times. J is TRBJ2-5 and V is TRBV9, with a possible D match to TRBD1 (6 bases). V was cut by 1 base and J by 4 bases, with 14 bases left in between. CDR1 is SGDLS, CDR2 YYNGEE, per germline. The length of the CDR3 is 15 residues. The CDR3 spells CASSVFGGGAETQYF. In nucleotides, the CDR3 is TGTGCCAGCAGCGTATTTGGTGGGGGCGCAGAGACCCAGTACTTC.

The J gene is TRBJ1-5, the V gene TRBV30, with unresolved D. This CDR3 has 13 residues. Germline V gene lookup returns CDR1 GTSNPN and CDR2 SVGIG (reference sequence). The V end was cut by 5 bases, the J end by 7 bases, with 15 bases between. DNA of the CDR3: TGTGCCTGGGAATCTTCCGACGGGCAGCCCCAGCATTTT. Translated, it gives CAWESSDGQPQHF.

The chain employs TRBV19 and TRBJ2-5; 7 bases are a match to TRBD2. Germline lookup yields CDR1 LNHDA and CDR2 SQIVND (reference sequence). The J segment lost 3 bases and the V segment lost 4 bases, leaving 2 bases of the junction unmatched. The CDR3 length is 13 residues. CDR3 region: CASSSGRKETQYF. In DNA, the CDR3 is TGTGCCAGTAGTAGCGGGAGAAAAGAGACCCAGTACTTC.

Written as DNA, the CDR3 is TGTGCCAGCAGTTCAGGGCTCACTGAAGCTTTCTTT. Translated, it gives CASSSGLTEAFF. The gene calls are TRBV27 and TRBJ1-1; D may be TRBD1 (5 bases). V lost 4 bases and J lost 4, with 7 bases in between. This CDR3 region has 12 residues. From germline, CDR1 is MNHEY and CDR2 SMNVEV (reference sequence).

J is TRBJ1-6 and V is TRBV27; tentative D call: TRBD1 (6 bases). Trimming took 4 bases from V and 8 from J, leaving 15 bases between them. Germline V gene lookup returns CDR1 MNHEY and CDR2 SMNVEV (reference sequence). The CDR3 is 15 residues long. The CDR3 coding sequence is TGTGCCAGCAGTTGGAACAGGGCTCTAGATTCACCCCTCCACTTT. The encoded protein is CASSWNRALDSPLHF.

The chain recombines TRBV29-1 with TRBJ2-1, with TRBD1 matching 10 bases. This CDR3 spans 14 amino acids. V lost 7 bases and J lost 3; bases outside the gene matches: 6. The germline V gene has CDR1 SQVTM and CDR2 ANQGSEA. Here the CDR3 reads CSAKRTGGYNEQFF. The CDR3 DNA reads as TGCAGCGCCAAACGGACAGGGGGCTACAATGAGCAGTTCTTC.